What follows describes a single T cell receptor beta chain. Method: immunoSEQ multiplex PCR; TCRdb's copy keeps in-frame clones and lacks some. The table shows fewer than 200,000 clones, with 85% to 90% occurring only once. V shed 6 bases and J shed 4 bases, with 9 bases lying between them. CDR1 is MNHEY and CDR2 is SMNVEV in the germline V gene (reference sequence). This CDR3 contains 13 residues. The data belong to a study of blood T cell repertoires in COVID-19. Study background: Sites in the United States, Italy and Spain provided acute and convalescent COVID-19 samples. T cells, B-cell-depleted T cells, or PBMCs provided the cDNA or gDNA that served as material.

The origin of this receptor is a man in his forties with active or convalescent COVID-19. V is TRBV27 and J is TRBJ1-4; D is perhaps TRBD1 (5 bases). The sample taken for sequencing was peripheral blood. The CDR3, as DNA: TGTGCCAGCAGACCGGGACTTAATGAAAAACTGTTTTTT. Its protein is CASRPGLNEKLFF.